One sample yielded the 5 T cell receptor beta chains listed below, sequenced in a study of blood T cell repertoires in COVID-19. Clones were read by immunoSEQ multiplex PCR, and TCRdb kept only the in-frame ones, dropping some. The sample has under 400,000 clones, almost 90% seen once. Sequencing input: PBMCs or T cells enriched from blood (not recorded which). These receptors were collected from a woman aged 25 to 39 who had been exposed to COVID-19.

This chain joins TRBV3-1 (or the pseudogene TRBV3-2) and TRBJ1-1, with 7 bases matching TRBD1. The ends lost 2 bases at V and 8 bases at J; junction bases unmatched: 8. Looked up from germline, CDR1 is LGHDT and CDR2 is YNNKEL (reference sequence). The CDR3 is made up of 14 amino acids. CDR3 loop: CASSQYGGGSEAFF. CDR3 in DNA: TGTGCCAGCAGCCAATATGGAGGGGGCTCGGAAGCTTTCTTT.

The sample holds one count of this clone. The J gene is TRBJ2-5, the V gene TRBV27; 7 bases map to TRBD1. Germline V lookup: CDR1 MNHEY, CDR2 SMNVEV (reference sequence). The junction had 1 base not matched to a gene; V was cut back by 4 bases and J by 2 bases. CDR3 size: 13 residues. The CDR3 sequence is CASSYRGQETQYF. The CDR3 DNA is TGTGCCAGCAGTTACAGGGGTCAAGAGACCCAGTACTTC.

The J gene is TRBJ1-5, the V gene TRBV5-1; TRBD1 matches 8 bases. Trimming cost V 4 bases and J 6 bases; bases outside gene matches: 21. From germline, CDR1 is SGHRS and CDR2 YFSETQ. CDR3 length: 19 amino acids. CDR3 sequence: CASSAPDGQGGGQGQPQHF. For the CDR3, the DNA is TGCGCCAGCAGCGCACCTGACGGACAGGGAGGGGGACAAGGTCAGCCCCAGCATTTT.

J is TRBJ2-2 and V is TRBV30; D perhaps matches TRBD1 (5 bases). This CDR3 spans 15 amino acids. V was pared by 6 bases and J by 0 bases, with 14 bases between. Germline V gene data show CDR1 as GTSNPN and CDR2 as SVGIG (reference sequence). The CDR3 protein is CACRRQNSNTGELFF. DNA of the CDR3: TGTGCCTGCCGTAGACAGAATTCGAACACCGGGGAGCTGTTTTTT.

The chain couples TRBV6-5 to TRBJ2-1, with 7 bases identical to TRBD2. CDR3 length equals 15 residues. CDR1 and CDR2 (germline): MNHEY, SVGAGI. V lost 7 bases and J lost 3; bases outside the gene matches: 9. The CDR3 spells CASTRGLVGYNEQFF. In DNA, the CDR3 is TGTGCCAGCACCCGAGGACTAGTGGGCTACAATGAGCAGTTCTTC.